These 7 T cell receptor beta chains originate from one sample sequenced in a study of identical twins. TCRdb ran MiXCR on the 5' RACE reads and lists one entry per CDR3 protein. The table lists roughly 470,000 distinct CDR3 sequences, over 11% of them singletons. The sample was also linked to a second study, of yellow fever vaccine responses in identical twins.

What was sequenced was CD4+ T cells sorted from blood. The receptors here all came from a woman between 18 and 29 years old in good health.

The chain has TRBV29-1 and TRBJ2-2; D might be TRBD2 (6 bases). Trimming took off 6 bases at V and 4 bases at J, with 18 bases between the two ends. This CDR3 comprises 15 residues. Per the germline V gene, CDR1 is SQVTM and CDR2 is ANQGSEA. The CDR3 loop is CSVGHGTRATGELFF. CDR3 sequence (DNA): TGCAGCGTCGGACACGGGACTCGCGCCACCGGGGAGCTGTTTTTT.

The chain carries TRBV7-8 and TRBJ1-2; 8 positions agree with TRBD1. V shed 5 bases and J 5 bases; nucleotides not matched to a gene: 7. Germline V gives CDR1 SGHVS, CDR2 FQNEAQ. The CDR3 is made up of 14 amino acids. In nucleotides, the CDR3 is TGTGCCAGCAGCCTTCTTCAGGGGGCTTATGGCTACACCTTC. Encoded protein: CASSLLQGAYGYTF.

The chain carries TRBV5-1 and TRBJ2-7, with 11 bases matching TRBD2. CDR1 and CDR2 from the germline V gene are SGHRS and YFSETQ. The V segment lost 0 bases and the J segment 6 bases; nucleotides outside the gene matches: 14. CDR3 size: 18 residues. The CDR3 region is CASSLAPLTSGRIREQYF. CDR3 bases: TGCGCCAGCAGCTTGGCCCCTTTAACTAGCGGGAGAATCCGCGAGCAGTACTTC.

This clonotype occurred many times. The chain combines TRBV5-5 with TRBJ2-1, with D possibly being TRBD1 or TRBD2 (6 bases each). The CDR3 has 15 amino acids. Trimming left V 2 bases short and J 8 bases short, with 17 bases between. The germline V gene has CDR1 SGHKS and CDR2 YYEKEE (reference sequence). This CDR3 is CASSFTRGRLDEQFF. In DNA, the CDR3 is TGTGCCAGCAGCTTCACCCGGGGGCGATTGGATGAGCAGTTCTTC.

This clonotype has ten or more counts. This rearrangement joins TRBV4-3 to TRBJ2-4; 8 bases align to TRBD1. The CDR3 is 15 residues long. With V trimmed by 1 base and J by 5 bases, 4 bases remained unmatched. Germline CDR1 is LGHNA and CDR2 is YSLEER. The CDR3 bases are TGCGCCAGCAGCCAAGGGGACAGGACGGAAAACATTCAGTACTTC. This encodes CASSQGDRTENIQYF.

CDR3 nucleotides: TGTGCCAGCAGTTACTCCGGGCCGATGGGCACCGGGGAGCTGTTTTTT. This translates into CASSYSGPMGTGELFF. The chain has TRBV6-5 and TRBJ2-2; unclear D gene. V shed 0 bases and J shed 4 bases, with 12 bases lying between them. The CDR3 is 16 residues long. The V gene's germline CDR1 is MNHEY and CDR2 SVGAGI.

The CDR3 protein is CARGPLGTGKTYEQYF. The CDR3 DNA is TGTGCCAGGGGCCCCTTGGGGACAGGGAAGACCTACGAGCAGTACTTC. The rearrangement joins TRBV7-2 to TRBJ2-7, with 9 bases identical to TRBD1. V was pared by 9 bases and J by 2 bases, with 14 bases of the junction left unmatched. In germline, CDR1 is SGHTA, CDR2 FQGNSA. CDR3 length equals 16 residues. Full variable domain (missing parts from reference TRBV7-2 and TRBJ2-7): GAGVSQSPSNKVTEKGKDVELRCDPISGHTALYWYRQSLGQGLEFLIYFQGNSAPDKSGLPSDRFSAERTGGSVSTLTIQRTQQEDSAVYLCARGPLGTGKTYEQYFGPGTRLTVT.